Below, 12 T cell receptor beta chains from the same sample are listed, as sequenced in a study of PD-L1 blockade in urothelial cancer. The assay was immunoSEQ multiplex PCR, and TCRdb's table has in-frame clones only and misses some. The sample holds roughly 17,000 clones, roughly 90% seen once. This sample comprised PBMCs, obtained around atezolizumab (anti-PD-L1) treatment. The source of these receptors is a man over 45 with urothelial cancer.

V gene TRBV2 combines with J gene TRBJ2-7; 16 bases are shared with TRBD2. The CDR3 consists of 15 residues. Germline CDR1 reads SNHLY; CDR2 reads FYNNEI. Trimming at V came to 7 bases and at J to 5 bases, leaving 5 bases not matched to a gene. Here the CDR3 reads CASNSGLAGGHEQYF. In nucleotides, the CDR3 is TGTGCCAGCAATTCGGGACTAGCGGGGGGGCACGAGCAGTACTTC.

With respect to this clone: This is likely a read error, given that the CDR3 carries no conserved phenylalanine or tryptophan at its end. No DNA is shown, since the ends of the CDR3 on it are uncertain; the CDR3 is the one TCRdb lists. The rearrangement uses TRBV5-8 and TRBJ1-4; TRBD1, the table's D call, was not compared with the DNA. Including both end residues, the CDR3 is 9 amino acids long. Per germline, CDR1 SGHTS and CDR2 YDEGEE. The CDR3 loop reads CASSHQGFG.

The gene calls are TRBV27 and TRBJ1-6; possible D gene TRBD1, 6 bases. The CDR3 consists of 18 residues. V lost 1 base to trimming and J lost 5 bases, with 18 bases between them. Germline V CDR1 and CDR2: MNHEY, SMNVEV (reference sequence). CDR3 region: CASSLWARDTGNNSPLHF. CDR3 nucleotides: TGTGCCAGCAGTTTATGGGCGAGGGACACCGGAAATAATTCACCCCTCCACTTT.

J is TRBJ2-2 and V is TRBV10-1, with TRBD2 matching over 8 bases. The CDR3 runs 15 residues. The germline gives CDR1 WNHNN, CDR2 SYGVQD (reference sequence). V trimming: 4 bases; J trimming: 5 bases; junction bases outside the gene matches: 6. CDR3 nucleotide sequence: TGCGCCAGCAGTGCAGGAACTAGCGGTACCGGGGAGCTGTTTTTT. Its translation is CASSAGTSGTGELFF.

The rearrangement links TRBV27 to TRBJ2-3; TRBD2 aligns across 9 bases. This CDR3 comprises 16 residues. Trimming removed 6 bases from V and 13 bases from J; junction bases left unmatched: 20. Germline V lookup: CDR1 MNHEY, CDR2 SMNVEV (reference sequence). The CDR3 DNA sequence: TGTGCCAGCAGGACCTCAGGAGCGGGAGGTCTCCAACCGGAGTATTTT. It is translated as CASRTSGAGGLQPEYF.

CDR3 DNA sequence: TGTGCAAGTCGCTTACAGCGGGAGGGCCCCGAGACCCAGTACTTC. Translated: CASRLQREGPETQYF. The chain recombines TRBV12-2 with TRBJ2-5; the D call in the table, TRBD2, was not verified against the DNA. TRBV12-2 is annotated as a pseudogene. This CDR3 spans 15 amino acids.

The V gene is TRBV28, the J gene TRBJ1-2; 11 bases align to TRBD1. Trimming took 4 bases from V and 3 from J; bases not matched to a gene: 4. This CDR3 has 15 residues. The V gene's germline CDR1 is MDHEN and CDR2 SYDVKM. In nucleotides, the CDR3 is TGTGCCAGCAGTTCTGGACAGGGGGCGTACTATGGCTACACCTTC. Translated: CASSSGQGAYYGYTF.

The CDR3 DNA reads as TGTGCCAGCAGCTCCCGACAGTACCAAGAGACCCAGTACTTC. Protein: CASSSRQYQETQYF. V gene TRBV11-3 combines with J gene TRBJ2-5; the D gene is possibly TRBD1 (5 bases). This CDR3 is built from 14 residues. Germline lookup yields CDR1 SGHNT and CDR2 YENEEA. Trimming removed 4 bases from V and 0 bases from J, with 9 bases in between.

The chain couples TRBV7-9 to TRBJ1-5; TRBD1 matches at 9 bases. From germline, CDR1 is SEHNR and CDR2 FQNEAQ (reference sequence). The J segment lost 4 bases and the V segment lost 5 bases, leaving 6 bases of the junction unmatched. CDR3 length: 15 amino acids. The CDR3 loop reads CASSQAGQGNQPQHF. In DNA, the CDR3 is TGTGCCAGCAGCCAAGCGGGACAGGGAAATCAGCCCCAGCATTTT.

This chain joins TRBV5-5 and TRBJ2-1, with 14 bases matching TRBD2. The CDR3 totals 15 residues. V dropped 3 bases and J dropped 8; count of bases not matched to a gene: 4. The germline gives CDR1 SGHKS, CDR2 YYEKEE (reference sequence). CDR3 in amino acids: CASSSGLAGAYEQFF. CDR3 DNA sequence: TGTGCCAGCAGCTCGGGACTAGCGGGAGCGTATGAGCAGTTCTTC.

The chain carries TRBV29-1 and TRBJ2-7; 7 bases fit TRBD1. The V and J ends lost 7 bases and 2 bases, in that order; junction bases with no gene match: 8. Germline-derived CDR1 and CDR2 are SQVTM and ANQGSEA. The CDR3 is made up of 13 amino acids. The CDR3 loop is CSAWTGITYEQYF. CDR3 DNA: TGCAGCGCCTGGACAGGAATAACCTACGAGCAGTACTTC.

This clone is a singleton in its sample. This chain connects TRBV7-8 to TRBJ2-1; D is perhaps TRBD1 (6 bases). The V and J ends lost 1 base and 12 bases respectively, with 22 bases between them. Per germline, CDR1 SGHVS and CDR2 FQNEAQ. The CDR3 sequence is 16 residues long. In DNA form, the CDR3 reads TGTGCCAGCAGCTTAGTGGGGGCTCAGGCCTTAGGACGGCAGTTCTTC. Amino acid sequence: CASSLVGAQALGRQFF.